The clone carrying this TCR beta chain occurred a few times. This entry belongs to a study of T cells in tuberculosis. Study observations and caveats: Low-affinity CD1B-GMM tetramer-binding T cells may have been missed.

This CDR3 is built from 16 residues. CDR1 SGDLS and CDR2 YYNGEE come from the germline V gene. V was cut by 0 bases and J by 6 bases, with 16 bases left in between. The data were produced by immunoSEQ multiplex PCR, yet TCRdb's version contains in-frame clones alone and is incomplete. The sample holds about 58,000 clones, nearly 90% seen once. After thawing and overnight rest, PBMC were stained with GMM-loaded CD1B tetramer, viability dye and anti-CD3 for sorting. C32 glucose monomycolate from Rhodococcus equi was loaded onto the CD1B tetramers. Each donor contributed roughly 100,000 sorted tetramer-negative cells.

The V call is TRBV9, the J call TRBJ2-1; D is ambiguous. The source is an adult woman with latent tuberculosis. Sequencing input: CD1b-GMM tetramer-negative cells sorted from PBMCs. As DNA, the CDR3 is TGTGCCAGCAGCGTAGGTACTAAGTCGACGGGCAATGAGCAGTTCTTC. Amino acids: CASSVGTKSTGNEQFF. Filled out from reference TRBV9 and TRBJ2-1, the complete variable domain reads DSGVTQTPKHLITATGQRVTLRCSPRSGDLSVYWYQQSLDQGLQFLIQYYNGEERAKGNILERFSAQQFPDLHSELNLSSLELGDSALYFCASSVGTKSTGNEQFFGPGTRLTVL.